This T cell receptor (beta chain) came from a study of shared clonotypes between healthy human individuals. Replicate PCRs for sorted subsets used approximately 220 ng DNA; this equaled around 29,000 T cell genomes. Measured with immunoSEQ multiplex PCR; TCRdb has only the in-frame clones, and not every one. The sample includes 2 million to 2.5 million clones, approximately 94% of them seen just once. The germline gives CDR1 KGHSH, CDR2 LQKENI. This CDR3 comprises 13 residues. V shed 5 bases and J shed 4 bases, with 11 bases lying between them. A CD45RA+ naive subset and a CD45RA-negative memory subset were split from CD4+ cells.

The sequenced sample was naive CD4+ T cells sorted from blood. As for subset: CD45RA+ positively selected. The receptor was derived from a man aged 18 to 30 in good health. J is TRBJ2-5 and V is TRBV18, with D tentatively TRBD1 or TRBD2 (6 bases each). This CDR3 is CASSAGEAETQYF. CDR3 nucleotide sequence: TGTGCCAGCTCAGCAGGGGAGGCAGAGACCCAGTACTTC.